This T cell receptor (beta chain) emerged from a study of response to subunit inactivated influenza vaccine. The ends lost 5 bases at V and 0 bases at J; junction bases unmatched: 4. Germline V CDR1 and CDR2: SGHAT, FQNNGV. The CDR3 runs to 14 residues. TCRdb ran MiXCR on the RT-PCR reads and lists one entry per CDR3 protein. The sample yields around 650,000 distinct CDR3 sequences, around 16% seen once. The chain uses TRBV11-2 and TRBJ2-7; 7 nucleotides line up with TRBD1. This receptor was taken from a man in his forties or fifties who received an inactivated influenza vaccine. The specimen comprised PBMCs from blood, sampled 11 to 12 days after vaccination. The CDR3 region has the DNA TGTGCCAGCAGCACGGACAGGATCTCCTACGAGCAGTACTTC. It is translated as CASSTDRISYEQYF.